Following are 2 T cell receptor beta chains from one sample sequenced in a study of blood T cell repertoires in COVID-19. Using immunoSEQ multiplex PCR, the repertoire was profiled, and TCRdb retains in-frame clones only, with some absent. The sample holds 150,000 to 200,000 clones; 86% are singletons and the top ten take around 9%. Sequencing used PBMCs or T cells enriched from blood (not recorded which). The receptors stem from a woman aged 25 to 45 who had recovered from COVID-19.

V and J are TRBV11-3 and TRBJ2-6; 9 bases are a match to TRBD1. Germline loops: CDR1 SGHNT, CDR2 YENEEA. CDR3 length equals 18 residues. The V and J ends lost 3 bases and 0 bases, in that order; junction bases with no gene match: 6. CDR3 region: CASSLGGTGFSGANVLTF. The CDR3 DNA reads TGTGCCAGCAGCTTGGGGGGGACAGGGTTCTCTGGGGCCAACGTCCTGACTTTC. The full variable domain, in which reference TRBV11-3 and TRBJ2-6 provide the parts outside the CDR3, is EAGVVQSPRYKIIEKKQPVAFWCNPISGHNTLYWYLQNLGQGPELLIRYENEEAVDDSQLPKDRFSAERLKGVDSTLKIQPAELGDSAVYLCASSLGGTGFSGANVLTFGAGSRLTVL.

The chain has TRBV3-1 (or the pseudogene TRBV3-2) and TRBJ2-2, with a tentative D call TRBD2 (6 bases). This CDR3 region has 15 residues. Looked up from germline, CDR1 is LGHDT and CDR2 is YNNKEL (reference sequence). V lost 2 bases and J lost 6, with 13 bases in between. CDR3 in DNA: TGTGCCAGCAGCCAATATGAGAGGGAGGCCGGGGAGCTGTTTTTT. Its protein is CASSQYEREAGELFF.